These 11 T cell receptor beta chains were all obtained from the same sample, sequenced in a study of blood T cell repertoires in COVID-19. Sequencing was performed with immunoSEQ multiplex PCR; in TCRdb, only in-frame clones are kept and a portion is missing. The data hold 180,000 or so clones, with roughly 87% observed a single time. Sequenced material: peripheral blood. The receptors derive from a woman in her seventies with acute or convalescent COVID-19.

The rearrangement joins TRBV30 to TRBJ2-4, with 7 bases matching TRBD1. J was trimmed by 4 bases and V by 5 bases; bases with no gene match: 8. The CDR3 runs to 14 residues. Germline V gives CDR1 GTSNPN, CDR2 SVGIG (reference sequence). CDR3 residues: CAWAYGTAKNIQYF. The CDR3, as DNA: TGTGCCTGGGCCTACGGGACAGCTAAAAACATTCAGTACTTC.

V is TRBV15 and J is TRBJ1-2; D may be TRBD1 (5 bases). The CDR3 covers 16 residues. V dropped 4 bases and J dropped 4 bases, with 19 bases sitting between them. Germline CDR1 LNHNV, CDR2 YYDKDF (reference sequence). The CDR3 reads CATSTLGQGISYGYTF. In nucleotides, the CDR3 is TGTGCCACCAGCACCCTAGGACAAGGCATTTCCTATGGCTACACCTTC.

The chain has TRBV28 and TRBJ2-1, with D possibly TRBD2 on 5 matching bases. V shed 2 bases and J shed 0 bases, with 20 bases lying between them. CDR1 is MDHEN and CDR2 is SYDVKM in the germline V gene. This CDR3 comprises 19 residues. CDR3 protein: CASSLPPQGLAGSYNEQFF. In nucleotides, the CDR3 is TGTGCCAGCAGTTTACCTCCCCAAGGACTCGCAGGCTCCTACAATGAGCAGTTCTTC.

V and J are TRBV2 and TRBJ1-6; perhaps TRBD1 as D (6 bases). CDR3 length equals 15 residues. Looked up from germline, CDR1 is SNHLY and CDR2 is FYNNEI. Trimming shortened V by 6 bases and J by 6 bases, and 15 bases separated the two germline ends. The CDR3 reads CASRGAGTSNSPLHF. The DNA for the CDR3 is TGTGCCAGCAGGGGGGCCGGGACAAGTAATTCACCCCTCCACTTT. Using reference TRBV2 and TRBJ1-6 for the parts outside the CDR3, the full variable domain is EPEVTQTPSHQVTQMGQEVILRCVPISNHLYFYWYRQILGQKVEFLVSFYNNEISEKSEIFDDQFSVERPDGSNFTLKIRSTKLEDSAMYFCASRGAGTSNSPLHFGNGTRLTVT.

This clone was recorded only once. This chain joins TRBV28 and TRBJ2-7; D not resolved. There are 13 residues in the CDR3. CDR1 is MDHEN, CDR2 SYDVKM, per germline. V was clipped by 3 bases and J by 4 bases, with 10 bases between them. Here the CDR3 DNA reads TGTGCCAGCAGTTTTCCGGGTTGGTACGAGCAGTACTTC. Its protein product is CASSFPGWYEQYF.

CDR3 sequence reads: CASSKNTGELNEKLFF. CDR3 in DNA: TGTGCCAGCAGCAAGAACACGGGAGAGCTAAATGAAAAACTGTTTTTT. The genes are TRBV6-2 or TRBV6-3 and TRBJ1-4; D call uncertain. The V end was cut by 6 bases, the J end by 5 bases, with 19 bases between. The CDR3 consists of 16 residues. Germline loops: CDR1 MNHEY, CDR2 SVGEGT.

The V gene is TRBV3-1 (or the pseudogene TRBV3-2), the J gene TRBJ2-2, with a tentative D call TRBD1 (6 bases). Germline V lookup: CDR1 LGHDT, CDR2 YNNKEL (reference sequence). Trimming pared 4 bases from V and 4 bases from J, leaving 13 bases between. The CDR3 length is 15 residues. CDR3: CASSPGQIGTGELFF. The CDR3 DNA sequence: TGTGCCAGCAGCCCTGGACAGATAGGCACCGGGGAGCTGTTTTTT.

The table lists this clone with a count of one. CDR3 DNA: TGTGCCACCAGCAGAGAGGTATCAGGGGAAGAGACCCAGTACTTC. Residues: CATSREVSGEETQYF. The chain combines TRBV15 with TRBJ2-5; TRBD1 might be the D (6 bases). The CDR3 runs 15 residues. In germline, CDR1 is LNHNV, CDR2 YYDKDF (reference sequence). Trimming left V 0 bases short and J 3 bases short, with 11 bases between. The full variable domain, completed using reference TRBV15 and TRBJ2-5, is DAMVIQNPRYQVTQFGKPVTLSCSQTLNHNVMYWYQQKSSQAPKLLFHYYDKDFNNEADTPDNFQSRRPNTSFCFLDIRSPGLGDTAMYLCATSREVSGEETQYFGPGTRLLVL.

In nucleotides, the CDR3 is TGTGCCAGCAGTGAAGGCAGCTCCTACGAGCAGTACTTC. Its translation: CASSEGSSYEQYF. This chain uses TRBV2 with TRBJ2-7, with no clear D. This CDR3 is built from 13 residues. V lost 1 base, J lost 0 bases, and 4 bases lay in between. Germline assignment: CDR1 SNHLY and CDR2 FYNNEI.

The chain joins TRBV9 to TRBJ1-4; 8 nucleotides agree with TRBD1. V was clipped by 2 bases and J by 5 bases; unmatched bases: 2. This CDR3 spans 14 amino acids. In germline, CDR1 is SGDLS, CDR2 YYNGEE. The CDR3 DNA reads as TGTGCCAGCAGCGTGGACAGGGCCAATGAAAAACTGTTTTTT. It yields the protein CASSVDRANEKLFF.

CDR3: CASSQAGVPNTGELFF. The DNA for the CDR3 is TGCGCCAGCAGCCAAGCGGGAGTACCGAACACCGGGGAGCTGTTTTTT. The rearrangement links TRBV4-1 to TRBJ2-2, with a tentative D call TRBD2 (6 bases). V was cut by 1 base and J by 0 bases, with 9 bases left in between. The germline V gene has CDR1 MGHRA and CDR2 YSYEKL. This CDR3 region has 16 residues.